These 17 T cell receptor beta chains originate from one sample sequenced in a study of blood T cell repertoires in COVID-19. Using immunoSEQ multiplex PCR, the repertoire was profiled, and TCRdb retains in-frame clones only, with some absent. This sample carries 70,000 to 95,000 clones, just under 85% of them seen once, and the ten largest clones take over 15%. Sequencing was performed on peripheral blood. These receptors were taken from a man of 80 years or more with active or convalescent COVID-19.

V usage is TRBV15 and J usage is TRBJ1-1; no firm D call. This CDR3 region has 12 residues. Germline-derived CDR1 and CDR2 are LNHNV and YYDKDF (reference sequence). The V and J ends lost 4 bases and 0 bases respectively, with 3 bases between them. The CDR3 coding sequence is TGTGCCACCAGCACTCTGAACACTGAAGCTTTCTTT. Translation: CATSTLNTEAFF.

The chain is built from TRBV19 and TRBJ1-5; perhaps TRBD1 as D (6 bases). Trimming removed 5 bases from V and 4 bases from J, with 15 bases in between. The CDR3 consists of 15 residues. Germline V lookup: CDR1 LNHDA, CDR2 SQIVND (reference sequence). The CDR3 sequence is CASSALEGGNQPQHF. Here the CDR3 DNA reads TGTGCCAGTAGTGCCCTGGAGGGGGGGAATCAGCCCCAGCATTTT.

The chain couples TRBV5-1 to TRBJ2-2, with TRBD2 identical over 7 bases. Looked up from germline, CDR1 is SGHRS and CDR2 is YFSETQ. After removal of 4 bases from V and 1 base from J, the junction contained 4 bases not matched to a gene. The CDR3 loop spans 15 amino acids. CDR3 in DNA: TGCGCCAGCAGCCCGCCGGGGGGGAACACCGGGGAGCTGTTTTTT. Its translation is CASSPPGGNTGELFF.

This clone was seen only once. V gene TRBV7-6 combines with J gene TRBJ1-1; D remains ambiguous. The V gene lost 8 bases and the J gene lost 1 base, with 5 bases spanning the gap. Germline V lookup: CDR1 SGHVS, CDR2 FNYEAQ. CDR3 length: 11 amino acids. The CDR3: CASLSNTEAFF. CDR3 nucleotides: TGTGCCAGCCTCTCGAACACTGAAGCTTTCTTT. The full variable domain, in which reference TRBV7-6 and TRBJ1-1 provide the parts outside the CDR3, is GAGVSQSPRYKVTKRGQDVALRCDPISGHVSLYWYRQALGQGPEFLTYFNYEAQQDKSGLPNDRFSAERPEGSISTLTIQRTEQRDSAMYRCASLSNTEAFFGQGTRLTVV.

The V gene is TRBV19, the J gene TRBJ1-2, with unresolved D. The CDR3 has 13 residues. Trimming cost V 6 bases and J 4 bases, with 12 bases left between them. The germline gives CDR1 LNHDA, CDR2 SQIVND (reference sequence). The CDR3 DNA sequence: TGTGCCAGTAGAATAAAGGAGGGCTATGGCTACACCTTC. Amino acids: CASRIKEGYGYTF.

This chain connects TRBV18 to TRBJ2-3, with a weak D call TRBD1 (6 bases). V was pared by 0 bases and J by 6 bases, with 16 bases between. CDR3 length: 16 residues. Germline V gives CDR1 KGHSH, CDR2 LQKENI. CDR3 residues: CASSPPGPRGKDTQYF. The CDR3 DNA is TGTGCCAGCTCACCACCGGGACCTAGGGGGAAGGATACGCAGTATTTT.

The chain is built from TRBV14 and TRBJ1-1; possible D gene TRBD1, 6 bases. The CDR3 consists of 13 residues. Deletions cut 4 bases from V and 3 bases from J, with 9 bases between. The V gene's germline CDR1 is SGHDN and CDR2 FVKESK. The CDR3 region is CASSPTGHTEAFF. The CDR3 nucleotides read TGTGCCAGCAGCCCCACAGGGCACACTGAAGCTTTCTTT.

This rearrangement joins TRBV19 to TRBJ1-1; D is ambiguous. Trimming removed 1 base at V and 1 base at J, with 10 bases between. This CDR3 is 15 amino acids long. Germline V CDR1 and CDR2: LNHDA, SQIVND (reference sequence). This CDR3 is CASSIGPTPNTEAFF. DNA for the CDR3: TGTGCCAGTAGTATAGGGCCAACACCGAACACTGAAGCTTTCTTT.

In DNA, the CDR3 is TGCGCCAGCAGCTTGGTAGGCAGGGGTGGGACTGAAGCTTTCTTT. Its translation: CASSLVGRGGTEAFF. This chain links TRBV5-1 with TRBJ1-1, with D tentatively TRBD1 (6 bases). CDR3 length equals 15 residues. V was shortened by 0 bases and J by 5 bases, with 14 bases between the two germline ends. Germline CDR1 and CDR2: SGHRS and YFSETQ.

The gene calls are TRBV3-1 (or the pseudogene TRBV3-2) and TRBJ2-3; TRBD1 is a possible D gene (7 bases). This CDR3 comprises 15 residues. V was cut by 2 bases and J by 0 bases, with 9 bases left in between. Germline V gene data show CDR1 as LGHDT and CDR2 as YNNKEL (reference sequence). The CDR3: CASSQPGGSTDTQYF. CDR3 DNA sequence: TGTGCCAGCAGCCAACCAGGGGGGAGCACAGATACGCAGTATTTT.

The chain is built from TRBV29-1 and TRBJ1-1, with 9 bases aligning to TRBD1. Germline V gene sequence: CDR1 SQVTM, CDR2 ANQGSEA. The CDR3 is 14 amino acids. Trimming at V came to 5 bases and at J to 0 bases, leaving 4 bases not matched to a gene. The CDR3 is CSVLTGGLNTEAFF. CDR3 in DNA: TGCAGCGTTTTGACAGGGGGTTTGAACACTGAAGCTTTCTTT.

On this clone: The junction departs from germline at one end; a sequencing error may be responsible. This chain joins TRBV7-2 and TRBJ1-5; possibly TRBD1 for D (6 bases). The CDR3 extends over 15 amino acids. Germline V gene lookup returns CDR1 SGHTA and CDR2 FQGNSA. CDR3 nucleotide sequence: TGTGCCAGCAGCCTAGCCGGGACAACTAATCAGCCCCAGCATTTT. Amino acids: CASSLAGTTNQPQHF.

The rearrangement joins TRBV6-2 or TRBV6-3 to TRBJ1-2; D ambiguous. V was clipped by 2 bases and J by 4 bases, with 8 bases between them. CDR1 and CDR2 from the germline V gene are MNHEY and SVGEGT. The CDR3 length is 13 residues. The CDR3 DNA reads as TGTGCCAGCAGTTACCTGGCAAGCTATGGCTACACCTTC. Residues: CASSYLASYGYTF.

This sequence joins TRBV5-1 and TRBJ1-1; weak D call: TRBD1 (6 bases). Germline loops: CDR1 SGHRS, CDR2 YFSETQ. The V end lost 3 bases, the J end lost 2 bases, and 14 bases lay between the germline ends. The CDR3 has 15 amino acids. The CDR3 nucleotides are TGCGCCAGCAGCTCTTCCCGGGGGGCAAACACTGAAGCTTTCTTT. Translated, it gives CASSSSRGANTEAFF.

The chain links TRBV5-1 to TRBJ2-2; TRBD2 matches at 8 bases. Looked up from germline, CDR1 is SGHRS and CDR2 is YFSETQ. The ends lost 7 bases at V and 2 bases at J; junction bases unmatched: 10. This CDR3 comprises 16 residues. CDR3 nucleotide sequence: TGCGCCAGCCGGGGGGGGCGGACGACCAACACCGGGGAGCTGTTTTTT. It encodes CASRGGRTTNTGELFF.

This rearrangement joins TRBV27 to TRBJ2-4, with TRBD2 identical over 8 bases. This CDR3 spans 20 amino acids. J gave up 0 bases and V 5 bases, and 18 bases lay outside the gene matches. Germline-derived CDR1 and CDR2 are MNHEY and SMNVEV (reference sequence). The CDR3 sequence is CASSPPSLGTSGVAKNIQYF. The CDR3 bases are TGTGCCAGCAGTCCCCCTTCTCTGGGTACTAGCGGAGTAGCCAAAAACATTCAGTACTTC.

This clone was observed a handful of times. This chain links TRBV27 with TRBJ1-6; D is perhaps TRBD1 (6 bases). The germline CDR1 and CDR2 sequences are MNHEY and SMNVEV (reference sequence). V was cut by 2 bases and J by 7 bases, with 15 bases left in between. The CDR3 consists of 16 residues. CDR3 residues: CASSLKGQGNNSPLHF. CDR3 nucleotide sequence: TGTGCCAGCAGTTTAAAGGGTCAGGGGAACAATTCACCCCTCCACTTT.